The 10 T cell receptor beta chains reported below all come from one sample, sequenced in a study of immune evolution from preneoplasia to lung adenocarcinoma (dated by TCRdb to about 2021). Libraries were constructed by the immunoSEQ multiplex PCR assay. TCRdb provides this immuneACCESS table in a form limited to in-frame rearrangements. Some clones are lacking; in checked studies, under half of them reflect an unresolved V gene, and why the rest are absent is not known. The sample has several thousand clones on record, approximately 80% of them singletons. The ten top clones hold approximately 8% of the sample. Material: FFPE lung adenocarcinoma in situ tissue. This specimen's cell subset or site label, per the study, means: preinvasive adenocarcinoma in situ (AIS). The receptor set was obtained from a donor aged 70 or over with lung adenocarcinoma.

The rearrangement links TRBV25-1 to TRBJ2-7, with D perhaps being TRBD1 or TRBD2 (5 bases each). The germline V gene encodes CDR1 MGHDK and CDR2 SYGVNS. The CDR3 has 14 residues. V lost 3 bases and J 5 bases, leaving 14 bases between the germline ends. The CDR3 DNA reads as TGTGCCAGCAGTGAGCCGGGACGGCAAGACGAGCAGTACTTC. Amino acids: CASSEPGRQDEQYF.

The rearrangement joins TRBV19 to TRBJ1-5; D remains unclear. This CDR3 is 9 amino acids long. In germline, CDR1 is LNHDA, CDR2 SQIVND (reference sequence). V lost 9 bases and J 5 bases, leaving 2 bases between the germline ends. CDR3 nucleotide sequence: TGTGCCAGATATCAGCCCCAGCATTTT. Protein: CARYQPQHF.

This clone was picked up one time. The CDR3 coding sequence is TGTGCCAGCAGCTCGAGGGACAGGGGGAGTGAAAAACTGTTTTTT. It specifies CASSSRDRGSEKLFF. The J gene is TRBJ1-4, the V gene TRBV7-9, with 11 bases identical to TRBD1. The CDR3 contains 15 residues. Germline lookup yields CDR1 SEHNR and CDR2 FQNEAQ (reference sequence). V lost 4 bases to trimming and J lost 7 bases; unmatched junction nucleotides: 5.

The J gene is TRBJ2-3, the V gene TRBV6-1; 9 bases are shared with TRBD2. The germline V gene has CDR1 MNHNS and CDR2 SASEGT. V dropped 3 bases and J dropped 2; count of bases not matched to a gene: 6. The CDR3 has 16 residues. The CDR3 DNA is TGTGCCAGCAGTGAGTGGCTAGCGGGGTACACAGATACGCAGTATTTT. It is translated as CASSEWLAGYTDTQYF.

The genes are TRBV19 and TRBJ1-2, with 8 bases aligning to TRBD1. Looked up from germline, CDR1 is LNHDA and CDR2 is SQIVND (reference sequence). V shed 4 bases and J 1 base; nucleotides not matched to a gene: 2. The CDR3 extends over 14 amino acids. CDR3 in DNA: TGTGCCAGTAGTAAGGGACAGGATAACTATGGCTACACCTTC. Its protein product is CASSKGQDNYGYTF.

The rearrangement joins TRBV6-1 to TRBJ1-2, with D possibly TRBD1 on 5 matching bases. The CDR3 sequence is 12 residues long. Trimming cost V 8 bases and J 4 bases, with 11 bases left between them. From germline, CDR1 is MNHNS and CDR2 SASEGT. This chain's CDR3 is CASGAVFYGYTF. For the CDR3, the DNA is TGTGCCAGCGGGGCAGTCTTCTATGGCTACACCTTC.

J is TRBJ2-6 and V is TRBV15; the D is unclear. The CDR3 has 13 residues. CDR1 LNHNV and CDR2 YYDKDF come from the germline V gene (reference sequence). Between the trimmed V and J ends, which lost 4 bases and 6 bases, there was a span of 7 bases. The CDR3 DNA follows: TGTGCCACCAGCACCCTGCCGGCCAACGTCCTGACTTTC. Protein: CATSTLPANVLTF.

This clone has more than one count but fewer than ten. The genes are TRBV7-8 and TRBJ1-2; D is undetermined. This CDR3 spans 14 amino acids. V lost 2 bases and J lost 2, with 9 bases in between. Germline V gene lookup returns CDR1 SGHVS and CDR2 FQNEAQ. CDR3 amino acids: CASSLWAGNYGYTF. CDR3 nucleotides: TGTGCCAGCAGCTTATGGGCCGGCAACTATGGCTACACCTTC.

The V and J genes are TRBV6-6 and TRBJ1-2, with no clear D. The CDR3 is 13 residues long. Germline V gives CDR1 MNHNY, CDR2 SVGAGI (reference sequence). Trimming left V 5 bases short and J 0 bases short, with 7 bases between. CDR3: CASSGLANYGYTF. CDR3 DNA sequence: TGTGCCAGCAGTGGTTTAGCTAACTATGGCTACACCTTC.

The chain has TRBV19 and TRBJ1-2; 7 nucleotides line up with TRBD1. Germline assignment: CDR1 LNHDA and CDR2 SQIVND (reference sequence). V lost 5 bases and J lost 6; bases outside the gene matches: 6. The CDR3 sequence is 13 residues long. The CDR3 nucleotides read TGTGCCAGTAGTGAACAGGGGTTTGATGGCTACACCTTC. Translating it yields CASSEQGFDGYTF.